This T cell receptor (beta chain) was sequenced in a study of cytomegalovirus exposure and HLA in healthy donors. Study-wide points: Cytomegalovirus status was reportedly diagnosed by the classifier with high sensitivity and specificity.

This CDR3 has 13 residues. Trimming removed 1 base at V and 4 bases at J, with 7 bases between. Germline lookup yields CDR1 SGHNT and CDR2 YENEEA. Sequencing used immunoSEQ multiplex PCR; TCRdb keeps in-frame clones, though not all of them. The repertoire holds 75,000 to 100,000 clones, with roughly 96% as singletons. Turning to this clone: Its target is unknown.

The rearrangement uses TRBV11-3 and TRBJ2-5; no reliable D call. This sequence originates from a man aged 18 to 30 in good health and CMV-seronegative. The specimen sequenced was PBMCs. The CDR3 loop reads CASSLARIETQYF. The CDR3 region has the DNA TGTGCCAGCAGCTTAGCTAGGATAGAGACCCAGTACTTC.